This T cell receptor (beta chain) came from a study of cytomegalovirus exposure and HLA in healthy donors. The PCR had 60 Vbeta and 13 Jbeta primers. The protocol was immunoSEQ multiplex PCR, while the TCRdb copy is restricted to in-frame clones and leaves out a portion. The sample consists of fewer than 85,000 clones, about two thirds of them appearing once. Whole-study findings and limits: The listing of roughly 160 TCR beta chains classed them as cytomegalovirus-associated.

Germline assignment: CDR1 KGHSH and CDR2 LQKENI. The CDR3 contains 14 residues. The J segment lost 5 bases and the V segment lost 3 bases, leaving 5 bases of the junction unmatched. Details on this clone: The antigen remains undetermined.

This sequence joins TRBV18 and TRBJ1-1; TRBD1 matches 8 bases. Material for sequencing was PBMCs. This clonotype was obtained from a woman in her 40s in good health and CMV-seropositive. Written as DNA, the CDR3 is TGTGCCAGCTCACCGGACAGGGCGGAGACTGAAGCTTTCTTT. Protein product: CASSPDRAETEAFF.